The present entry profiles one T cell receptor (beta chain) with its context. The data are from a study of shared clonotypes between healthy human individuals. Study details: A few men and a couple of women, aged 18 to 49, were donors.

Trimming stripped 4 bases from V and 6 bases from J, with 9 bases between. In germline, CDR1 is SGHNT, CDR2 YYREEE (reference sequence). This CDR3 is 12 amino acids long. Assay: immunoSEQ multiplex PCR; the TCRdb copy retains only in-frame clones and omits some. The table has about 980,000 clones, more than 75% seen once. The TCR originated in a man between 18 and 29 years old in good health. The J gene is TRBJ2-3, the V gene TRBV5-4, with no clear D. Sequencing was carried out using memory CD4+ T cells sorted from blood. Regarding subset: CD45RA-negative fraction. CDR3 residues: CASSDSWDTQYF. CDR3 in DNA: TGTGCCAGCAGCGATTCGTGGGATACGCAGTATTTT.